This TCR beta chain was captured in a study of CD8 T cells in ankylosing spondylitis. Study results and caveats: Clones that were linked to disease were CD8+ and were relatively rare in peripheral blood. Clones linked to disease were reported to show significant enrichment in matched ankylosing spondylitis synovial fluid. What appeared characteristic of ankylosing spondylitis blood was a TCR beta motif of eight highly homologous variants. In synovial fluid and blood from reactive arthritis, some motif variants were previously reported.

By quantitative 5'-RACE with molecular barcodes, the TCR beta libraries were made. TCRdb reanalysed the 5' RACE reads using MiXCR and keeps one entry per CDR3 protein. The table includes 400,000 to 450,000 distinct CDR3 sequences, 15% to 20% detected once. Notes on this clonotype: Antigen unknown.

The germline V gene has CDR1 LNHDA and CDR2 SQIVND (reference sequence). The length of the CDR3 is 13 residues. Trimming left V 6 bases short and J 4 bases short, with 9 bases between. The sample taken for sequencing was blood, either unsorted or a sorted T cell fraction (not recorded which). The chain is built from TRBV19 and TRBJ2-2, with D tentatively TRBD1 (6 bases). This TCR was sampled from a male donor with ankylosing spondylitis. CDR3: CASSAGATGELFF. CDR3 in DNA: TGTGCCAGTAGCGCAGGGGCCACCGGGGAGCTGTTTTTT. Based on the CDR3 plus reference TRBV19 and TRBJ2-2, the full variable domain is DGGITQSPKYLFRKEGQNVTLSCEQNLNHDAMYWYRQDPGQGLRLIYYSQIVNDFQKGDIAEGYSVSREKKESFPLTVTSAQKNPTAFYLCASSAGATGELFFGEGSRLTVL.